A selection of T cell receptor beta chains follows, all from one sample in a study of T cells in Graves' hyperthyroidism and ophthalmopathy. TCRdb fed the multiplex PCR reads into MiXCR, producing one record per CDR3 protein. In the table there are approximately 560,000 distinct CDR3 sequences, less than 20% of which are singletons. Sample: blood. The receptor set was obtained from a woman in her thirties with Graves' hyperthyroidism. Both conserved end residues are part of each CDR3. Each record gives: CDR3 protein, CDR3 DNA, D gene, V gene, J gene, clone size. The D gene is left open where the match is weak. Size is omitted from some rows. Given values are once, few, many or a class for expanded clones.

CDR3: CASSPLADGNEQYF
DNA: TGTGCCAGCAGCCCCCTAGCGGATGGGAACGAGCAGTACTTC
D: TRBD2
V: TRBV7-2
J: TRBJ2-7
size: few

CDR3: CASSYPDRSGGELFF
DNA: TGTGCCAGCAGCTACCCGGACCGGAGCGGCGGGGAGCTGTTTTTT
D: NA
V: TRBV7-2
J: TRBJ2-2
size: many

CDR3: CASSQQGATGNTIYF
DNA: TGTGCCAGCAGCCAACAGGGCGCGACTGGAAACACCATATATTTT
D: NA
V: TRBV7-9
J: TRBJ1-3
size: NA

CDR3: CATSNDRVQETQYF
DNA: TGTGCCACCAGCAATGACAGGGTCCAAGAGACCCAGTACTTC
D: TRBD1
V: TRBV15
J: TRBJ2-5
size: few

CDR3: CASSHGGTGYEQYF
DNA: TGTGCCAGCAGCCACGGAGGGACAGGGTACGAGCAGTACTTC
D: TRBD1
V: TRBV4-2
J: TRBJ2-7
size: few

CDR3: CASSFVIFTDTQYF
DNA: TGTGCCAGCAGCTTCGTGATCTTCACAGATACGCAGTATTTT
D: NA
V: TRBV7-2
J: TRBJ2-3
size: many

CDR3: CASSVGTVNSPLHF
DNA: TGTGCCAGCAGCGTCGGGACAGTTAATTCACCCCTCCACTTT
D: TRBD1
V: TRBV9
J: TRBJ1-6
size: NA

CDR3: CAWTYRASGTIYF
DNA: TGTGCCTGGACGTACAGGGCCTCAGGCACCATATATTTT
D: NA
V: TRBV30
J: TRBJ1-3
size: few

CDR3: CASSSGDRGAEQFF
DNA: TGTGCCAGCAGTTCAGGGGACAGGGGGGCTGAGCAGTTCTTC
D: TRBD1
V: TRBV28
J: TRBJ2-1
size: many

CDR3: CASSLVTGTRLSPTNEKLFF
DNA: TGTGCCAGCAGCTTGGTTACAGGAACCCGTCTCTCCCCAACTAATGAAAAACTGTTTTTT
D: NA
V: TRBV7-6
J: TRBJ1-4
size: NA

CDR3: CASSPGQMTDTQYF
DNA: TGTGCCAGCAGTCCGGGACAGATGACAGATACGCAGTATTTT
D: TRBD1
V: TRBV6-1
J: TRBJ2-3
size: many

CDR3: CASRVGETYEQYF
DNA: TGTGCCAGCAGAGTAGGGGAGACCTACGAGCAGTACTTC
D: NA
V: TRBV6-5
J: TRBJ2-7
size: few

CDR3: CASSLWRRSSGNTIYF
DNA: TGTGCCAGCAGTTTATGGAGGCGATCGTCTGGAAACACCATATATTTT
D: NA
V: TRBV27
J: TRBJ1-3
size: NA

CDR3: CASSLAGRTDTQYF
DNA: TGTGCCAGCAGTTTAGCGGGAAGGACAGATACGCAGTATTTT
D: NA
V: TRBV12-3/TRBV12-4
J: TRBJ2-3
size: many

CDR3: CASSLSPDTTNEKLFF
DNA: TGTGCCAGCAGCTTATCTCCGGATACGACTAATGAAAAACTGTTTTTT
D: NA
V: TRBV7-8
J: TRBJ1-4
size: NA

CDR3: CASQPGNSENIQYF
DNA: TGTGCCAGCCAGCCAGGGAATTCGGAAAACATTCAGTACTTC
D: NA
V: TRBV27
J: TRBJ2-4
size: few

CDR3: CAISAGPGQKEQPQHF
DNA: TGTGCCATCAGTGCGGGACCGGGACAAAAAGAACAGCCCCAGCATTTT
D: NA
V: TRBV10-3
J: TRBJ1-5
size: NA

CDR3: CASSLVDRNEQFF
DNA: TGTGCCAGCAGTTTAGTGGACAGGAATGAGCAGTTCTTC
D: TRBD1
V: TRBV28
J: TRBJ2-1
size: many

CDR3: CSASSPSYEQYF
DNA: TGCAGTGCATCCAGTCCCTCCTACGAGCAGTACTTC
D: NA
V: TRBV20-1
J: TRBJ2-7
size: NA

CDR3: CASSWDRARDTQYF
DNA: TGTGCCAGCAGTTGGGACAGAGCAAGAGATACGCAGTATTTT
D: TRBD1
V: TRBV2
J: TRBJ2-3
size: many

CDR3: CASSLQGNIYEQYF
DNA: TGTGCCAGCTCACTACAGGGGAACATCTACGAGCAGTACTTC
D: TRBD1
V: TRBV18
J: TRBJ2-7
size: NA

CDR3: CASRPTGGYNEQFF
DNA: TGTGCCAGCAGGCCCACAGGGGGCTACAATGAGCAGTTCTTC
D: TRBD1
V: TRBV7-2
J: TRBJ2-1
size: many

CDR3: CSARTSGSIINEQFF
DNA: TGCAGTGCCAGGACTAGCGGGAGTATCATCAATGAGCAGTTCTTC
D: TRBD2
V: TRBV20-1
J: TRBJ2-1
size: many

CDR3: CASNLGGTQYF
DNA: TGTGCCTCTAACTTGGGGGGTACGCAGTATTTT
D: NA
V: TRBV30
J: TRBJ2-3
size: few

CDR3: CSAKGSMGTQYF
DNA: TGCAGTGCAAAGGGTAGCATGGGGACCCAGTACTTC
D: NA
V: TRBV20-1
J: TRBJ2-5
size: NA

CDR3: CASSRGGQGSYEQYF
DNA: TGTGCCAGCAGCCGGGGGGGACAGGGGAGCTACGAGCAGTACTTC
D: TRBD1
V: TRBV5-4
J: TRBJ2-7
size: few

CDR3: CANSFLQATSEETQYF
DNA: TGTGCCAACAGTTTTTTACAGGCGACTTCGGAAGAGACCCAGTACTTC
D: NA
V: TRBV28
J: TRBJ2-5
size: NA

CDR3: CAISERVPGQGQSTEAFF
DNA: TGTGCCATCAGTGAGCGAGTCCCGGGACAGGGCCAGAGCACTGAAGCTTTCTTT
D: TRBD1
V: TRBV10-3
J: TRBJ1-1
size: NA

CDR3: CASSQDGLGQGREQYF
DNA: TGTGCCAGCAGCCAAGATGGATTGGGACAGGGGCGAGAGCAGTACTTC
D: TRBD1
V: TRBV4-2
J: TRBJ2-7
size: NA

CDR3: CASSLVAASGRSNEQFF
DNA: TGTGCCAGCAGCTTAGTCGCGGCTAGCGGGAGATCCAATGAGCAGTTCTTC
D: TRBD2
V: TRBV7-9
J: TRBJ2-1
size: NA

CDR3: CASSVTGGRNEQFF
DNA: TGCGCCAGCAGTGTGACAGGGGGCAGGAATGAGCAGTTCTTC
D: TRBD1
V: TRBV10-1
J: TRBJ2-1
size: many

CDR3: CASSLDTRAGISLGQYF
DNA: TGTGCCAGCAGCTTAGACACCCGGGCGGGAATAAGTCTCGGGCAGTACTTC
D: NA
V: TRBV7-2
J: TRBJ2-7
size: few

CDR3: CASKLAGELFF
DNA: TGTGCCAGCAAATTGGCCGGGGAGCTGTTTTTT
D: NA
V: TRBV2
J: TRBJ2-2
size: once

CDR3: CATSGSGGELFF
DNA: TGTGCCACCAGTGGATCCGGCGGGGAGCTGTTTTTT
D: NA
V: TRBV24-1
J: TRBJ2-2
size: few

CDR3: CASSLSGLPYNEQFF
DNA: TGTGCCAGCAGCTTATCAGGGCTCCCCTACAATGAGCAGTTCTTC
D: NA
V: TRBV11-2
J: TRBJ2-1
size: many

CDR3: CASSPTSGSISYEQYF
DNA: TGTGCCAGCAGCCCTACTAGCGGGAGCATTAGCTACGAGCAGTACTTC
D: TRBD2
V: TRBV7-2
J: TRBJ2-7
size: NA

CDR3: CASSLGLAGVVNTGELFF
DNA: TGTGCCAGCAGCCTAGGACTAGCGGGAGTCGTGAACACCGGGGAGCTGTTTTTT
D: TRBD2
V: TRBV27
J: TRBJ2-2
size: many

CDR3: CASSGGTNEQYF
DNA: TGTGCCAGCAGTGGAGGGACTAACGAGCAGTACTTC
D: TRBD2
V: TRBV27
J: TRBJ2-7
size: few

CDR3: CASSQDLYEQFF
DNA: TGCGCCAGCAGCCAAGATCTTTATGAGCAGTTCTTC
D: NA
V: TRBV4-1
J: TRBJ2-1
size: few

CDR3: CASRPQTGGLQPQHF
DNA: TGTGCCAGCAGACCCCAGACAGGGGGCCTTCAGCCCCAGCATTTT
D: TRBD1
V: TRBV6-1
J: TRBJ1-5
size: few

CDR3: CASSLQIYNEQFF
DNA: TGTGCCAGCAGCTTACAGATTTACAATGAGCAGTTCTTC
D: NA
V: TRBV7-9
J: TRBJ2-1
size: many

CDR3: CASSFTRGGADEKLFF
DNA: TGTGCCAGCAGCTTCACCCGTGGGGGGGCAGATGAAAAACTGTTTTTT
D: NA
V: TRBV11-2
J: TRBJ1-4
size: many

CDR3: CASSHPGETYEQYF
DNA: TGTGCCAGCAGCCACCCGGGCGAGACCTACGAGCAGTACTTC
D: NA
V: TRBV3-1
J: TRBJ2-7
size: many

CDR3: CASSTPRGSKNIQYF
DNA: TGTGCCAGCAGTACTCCTCGGGGTAGCAAAAACATTCAGTACTTC
D: NA
V: TRBV7-9
J: TRBJ2-4
size: NA

CDR3: CASSPSTYATNEKLFF
DNA: TGCGCCAGCAGCCCCTCCACCTATGCAACTAATGAAAAACTGTTTTTT
D: NA
V: TRBV5-1
J: TRBJ1-4
size: few

CDR3: CSARTTPGTGSTGELFF
DNA: TGCAGTGCTAGAACTACCCCTGGGACAGGAAGCACCGGGGAGCTGTTTTTT
D: TRBD1
V: TRBV20-1
J: TRBJ2-2
size: few

CDR3: CASSLNFGTPVGEQFF
DNA: TGTGCCAGCAGCTTAAATTTTGGGACCCCTGTCGGGGAGCAGTTCTTC
D: NA
V: TRBV7-3
J: TRBJ2-1
size: NA

CDR3: CARAGGADQPQHF
DNA: TGTGCCAGAGCGGGGGGGGCGGATCAGCCCCAGCATTTT
D: NA
V: TRBV2
J: TRBJ1-5
size: few

CDR3: CASSSGGESATGANVLTF
DNA: TGTGCCAGCAGTTCGGGAGGGGAGTCAGCCACTGGGGCCAACGTCCTGACTTTC
D: TRBD2
V: TRBV27
J: TRBJ2-6
size: many

CDR3: CASREGWSEQYF
DNA: TGTGCCAGCAGAGAGGGGTGGAGTGAGCAGTACTTC
D: NA
V: TRBV2
J: TRBJ2-7
size: many

CDR3: CASSYSLAGRTDTQYF
DNA: TGTGCCAGCAGTTACTCGCTAGCGGGCCGCACAGATACGCAGTATTTT
D: TRBD2
V: TRBV12-3/TRBV12-4
J: TRBJ2-3
size: NA

CDR3: CASSYSPLAGGDTQYF
DNA: TGTGCCAGCAGTTACTCTCCCCTAGCGGGGGGAGATACGCAGTATTTT
D: TRBD2
V: TRBV6-2/TRBV6-3
J: TRBJ2-3
size: many

CDR3: CASSQDWLSGRTYEQYF
DNA: TGTGCCAGCAGCCAAGACTGGCTTAGCGGGAGGACCTACGAGCAGTACTTC
D: TRBD2
V: TRBV3-1
J: TRBJ2-7
size: many

CDR3: CASSLVGASYEQYF
DNA: TGTGCCAGCAGTTTAGTGGGGGCGTCCTACGAGCAGTACTTC
D: NA
V: TRBV27
J: TRBJ2-7
size: many

CDR3: CASRGGRLSETQYF
DNA: TGTGCCAGCAGAGGCGGGAGGCTATCAGAGACCCAGTACTTC
D: TRBD2
V: TRBV27
J: TRBJ2-5
size: NA

CDR3: CSAARDSENTDTQYF
DNA: TGCAGTGCTGCTCGGGACAGCGAGAATACAGATACGCAGTATTTT
D: TRBD1
V: TRBV20-1
J: TRBJ2-3
size: many

CDR3: CASSRQPRTSGSYEQYF
DNA: TGTGCCAGCAGCCGCCAACCTAGGACTAGCGGTTCCTACGAGCAGTACTTC
D: TRBD2
V: TRBV3-1
J: TRBJ2-7
size: few